A selection of T cell receptor beta chains follows, all from one sample in a study of T cell responses to AZD1222 COVID-19 vaccine. Clones were sequenced by immunoSEQ multiplex PCR, and TCRdb holds only the in-frame ones, with some missing. The sample includes 55,000 to 70,000 clones, about three quarters seen only once; the top ten take roughly 12%. This specimen consisted of peripheral blood, obtained on day 0 of AZD1222 vaccination. The receptors here all came from an adult in good health. CDR3s include the opening cysteine and the closing phenylalanine or tryptophan. The order of the fields is J gene, V gene, clone size, D gene, CDR3 protein, CDR3 DNA. A D gene is named only where the DNA matches it firmly. Clone size, where shown, is once, few, many, or a class for clones that have expanded.

TRBJ1-2 | TRBV28 | - | TRBD1 | CASSSQGNYGYTF | TGTGCCAGCAGTTCACAGGGGAACTATGGCTACACCTTC
TRBJ1-1 | TRBV7-7 | - | - | CASSFEENTEAFF | TGTGCTAGCAGCTTCGAAGAGAACACTGAAGCTTTCTTT
TRBJ2-1 | TRBV2 | - | - | CARSYEYNEQFF | TGTGCCAGAAGCTACGAGTACAATGAGCAGTTCTTC
TRBJ1-2 | TRBV30 | - | TRBD1 | CAWNAHRGNGYTF | TGTGCCTGGAATGCCCACAGGGGCAATGGCTACACCTTC
TRBJ1-6 | TRBV5-6 | - | - | CASSSSFGYNSPLHF | TGTGCCAGCAGCTCCTCCTTCGGCTATAATTCACCCCTCCACTTT
TRBJ2-1 | TRBV6-5 | - | TRBD2 | CASSLKAGHNEQFF | TGTGCCAGCAGTTTAAAAGCGGGGCACAATGAGCAGTTCTTC
TRBJ1-3 | TRBV7-6 | - | - | CASKQGTTGNTIYF | TGTGCCAGTAAGCAGGGGACCACTGGAAACACCATATATTTT
TRBJ2-1 | TRBV28 | - | TRBD2 | CASSLMTSENNEQFF | TGTGCCAGCAGTCTGATGACTAGCGAGAACAATGAGCAGTTCTTC
TRBJ1-3 | TRBV24-1 | once | TRBD1 | CATSDYRDSYHLLGNTIYF | TGTGCCACCAGTGATTACCGGGACAGCTACCACCTCCTGGGAAACACCATATATTTT
TRBJ1-5 | TRBV6-1 | - | - | CASSEGTYFNQPQHF | TGTGCCAGCAGTGAAGGGACATACTTCAATCAGCCCCAGCATTTT
TRBJ1-3 | TRBV2 | - | - | CASSDEQQGKAF | TGTGCCAGCAGTGACGAACAACAGGGAAAAGCTTTT
TRBJ1-5 | TRBV12-3/TRBV12-4 | - | TRBD1 | CASRQGENQPQHF | TGTGCCAGCCGACAGGGGGAGAATCAGCCCCAGCATTTT
TRBJ2-2 | TRBV6-5 | - | TRBD2 | CASSYFLAGGPGELFF | TGTGCCAGCAGTTACTTTCTAGCGGGGGGTCCCGGGGAGCTGTTTTTT
TRBJ2-3 | TRBV30 | - | - | CAWSGTVGADTQYF | TGTGCCTGGAGTGGAACGGTTGGGGCGGATACGCAGTATTTT
TRBJ1-5 | TRBV3-1/TRBV3-2 | - | - | CASSQGLRGAWNQPQHF | TGTGCCAGCAGCCAAGGCCTAAGAGGGGCATGGAATCAGCCCCAGCATTTT
TRBJ1-5 | TRBV19 | - | - | CASSIVGDQPQHF | TGTGCCAGTAGTATAGTGGGGGATCAGCCCCAGCATTTT
TRBJ1-4 | TRBV21-1 | - | - | CASSKEGRSANEKLFF | TGTGCCAGCAGCAAAGAAGGGAGGTCGGCTAATGAAAAACTGTTTTTT
TRBJ2-7 | TRBV19 | - | TRBD1 | CASAETGGRYEQYF | TGTGCCAGTGCAGAGACAGGGGGCAGATACGAGCAGTACTTC
TRBJ2-5 | TRBV7-9 | - | TRBD2 | CASSSGLAGGPETQYF | TGTGCCAGCAGCTCGGGACTAGCGGGGGGGCCGGAGACCCAGTACTTC
TRBJ2-7 | TRBV5-1 | - | - | CASSTVPSIGGLLLYEQYF | TGCGCCAGCAGCACCGTCCCCTCCATTGGGGGGCTCCTTCTATACGAGCAGTACTTC
TRBJ1-1 | TRBV5-8 | - | - | CASSSTDTEAFF | TGTGCCAGCAGCTCCACGGACACTGAAGCTTTCTTT
TRBJ2-2 | TRBV9 | - | TRBD2 | CASSVELADTGELFF | TGTGCCAGCAGCGTAGAACTAGCGGACACCGGGGAGCTGTTTTTT
TRBJ2-5 | TRBV9 | - | TRBD2 | CASSHSGGFRETQYF | TGTGCCAGCAGCCATAGCGGGGGGTTTCGGGAGACCCAGTACTTC
TRBJ1-2 | TRBV7-9 | - | - | CASRKGSKEHYTF | TGTGCCAGCAGAAAGGGCAGCAAGGAACACTACACCTTC
TRBJ1-5 | TRBV9 | - | TRBD1 | CASSFRTGGLSQPQHF | TGTGCCAGCAGCTTTCGGACAGGGGGGTTATCTCAGCCCCAGCATTTT
TRBJ2-5 | TRBV5-1 | - | TRBD2 | CASSRGTSGGAETQYF | TGCGCCAGCAGCCGCGGGACTAGCGGGGGGGCGGAGACCCAGTACTTC
TRBJ2-3 | TRBV5-6 | - | TRBD2 | CASSFRLAGISDTQYF | TGTGCCAGCAGCTTCAGACTAGCGGGGATTTCAGATACGCAGTATTTT
TRBJ2-7 | TRBV30 | - | - | CAWSVLSYEQYF | TGTGCCTGGAGTGTACTCTCCTACGAGCAGTACTTC
TRBJ2-5 | TRBV6-2/TRBV6-3 | - | - | CASSYRYRVPQETQYF | TGTGCCAGCAGTTATAGGTATAGGGTTCCCCAAGAGACCCAGTACTTC
TRBJ1-2 | TRBV6-1 | once | - | CASSERFGQNYGYTF | TGTGCCAGCAGTGAAAGGTTCGGACAGAACTATGGCTACACCTTC
TRBJ1-2 | TRBV6-6 | - | TRBD1 | CASSRQGYDYGYTF | TGTGCCAGCAGTCGACAGGGGTATGACTATGGCTACACCTTC
TRBJ1-4 | TRBV9 | - | - | CASSVYEGREKLFF | TGTGCCAGCAGCGTCTACGAGGGGCGCGAAAAACTGTTTTTT
TRBJ2-3 | TRBV12-3/TRBV12-4 | - | - | CASSFPADTQYF | TGTGCCAGCAGTTTCCCCGCGGATACGCAGTATTTT
TRBJ1-1 | TRBV4-3 | - | - | CASSQESSGLGEAFF | TGCGCCAGCAGCCAAGAAAGCTCAGGGTTGGGTGAAGCTTTCTTT
TRBJ1-5 | TRBV27 | - | - | CASSTSSGGWGQPQHF | TGTGCCAGCAGTACCTCCTCGGGGGGCTGGGGTCAGCCCCAGCATTTT
TRBJ1-2 | TRBV28 | few | - | CASSPLGGQDGYTF | TGTGCCAGCAGTCCCCTCGGGGGTCAAGATGGCTACACCTTC
TRBJ2-7 | TRBV30 | many | TRBD1 | CAWSGQGNSYEQYF | TGTGCCTGGAGCGGACAGGGGAACTCCTACGAGCAGTACTTC
TRBJ2-7 | TRBV5-1 | - | TRBD2 | CASSFSSGYEQYF | TGCGCCAGCAGCTTTTCTAGCGGCTACGAGCAGTACTTC
TRBJ2-7 | TRBV3-1/TRBV3-2 | - | TRBD1 | CASSPRAGGFHEQYF | TGTGCCAGCAGCCCCCGGGCAGGGGGCTTCCACGAGCAGTACTTC
TRBJ1-5 | TRBV18 | - | TRBD1 | CASSPDQGAYQPQHF | TGTGCCAGCTCACCGGATCAGGGGGCATATCAGCCCCAGCATTTT